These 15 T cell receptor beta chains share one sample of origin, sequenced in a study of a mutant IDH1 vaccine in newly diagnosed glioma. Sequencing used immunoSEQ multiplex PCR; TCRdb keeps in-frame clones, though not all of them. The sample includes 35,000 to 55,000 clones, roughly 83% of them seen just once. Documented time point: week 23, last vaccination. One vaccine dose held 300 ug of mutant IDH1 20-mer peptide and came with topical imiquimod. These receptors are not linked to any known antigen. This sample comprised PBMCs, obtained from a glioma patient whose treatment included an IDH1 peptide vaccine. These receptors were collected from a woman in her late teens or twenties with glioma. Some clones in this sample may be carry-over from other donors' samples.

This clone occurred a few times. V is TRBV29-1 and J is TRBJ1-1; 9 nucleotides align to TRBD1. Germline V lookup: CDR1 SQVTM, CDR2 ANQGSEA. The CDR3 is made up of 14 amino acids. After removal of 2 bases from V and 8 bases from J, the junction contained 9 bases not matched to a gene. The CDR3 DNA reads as TGCAGCGTTGAAAGGACAGGGGTGAAGGACGAAGCTTTCTTT. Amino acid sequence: CSVERTGVKDEAFF.

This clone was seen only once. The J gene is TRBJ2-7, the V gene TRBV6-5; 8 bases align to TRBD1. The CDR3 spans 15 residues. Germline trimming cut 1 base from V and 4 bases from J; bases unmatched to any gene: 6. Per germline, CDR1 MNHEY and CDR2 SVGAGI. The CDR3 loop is CASSYLQGAQYEQYF. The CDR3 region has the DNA TGTGCCAGCAGTTACTTGCAGGGGGCTCAATACGAGCAGTACTTC.

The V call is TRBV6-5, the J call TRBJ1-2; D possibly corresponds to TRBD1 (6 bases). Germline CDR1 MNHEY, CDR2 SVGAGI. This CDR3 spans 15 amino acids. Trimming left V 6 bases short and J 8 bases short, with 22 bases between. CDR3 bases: TGTGCCAGCAGCCGACTGGCGGGGGGGCTGGGGGGCTACACCTTC. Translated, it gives CASSRLAGGLGGYTF.

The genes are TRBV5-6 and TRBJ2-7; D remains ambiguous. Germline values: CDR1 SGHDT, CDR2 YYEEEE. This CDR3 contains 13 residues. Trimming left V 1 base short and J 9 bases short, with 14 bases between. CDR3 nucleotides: TGTGCCAGCAGCTTGAAACCGAACATAGGGCAGTACTTC. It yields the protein CASSLKPNIGQYF.

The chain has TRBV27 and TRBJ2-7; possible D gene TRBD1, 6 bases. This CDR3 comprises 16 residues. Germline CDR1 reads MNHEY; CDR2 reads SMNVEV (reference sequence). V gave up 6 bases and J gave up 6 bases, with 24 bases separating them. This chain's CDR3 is CASSQGQSGRAREQYF. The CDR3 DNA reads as TGTGCCAGCAGCCAAGGACAGTCCGGGCGGGCCCGCGAGCAGTACTTC.

The CDR3 DNA reads as TGTGCCAGCAGCGCACAAGAGACCCAGTACTTC. It specifies CASSAQETQYF. V is TRBV11-3 and J is TRBJ2-5; D is undetermined. CDR1 is SGHNT, CDR2 YENEEA, per germline. Deletions cut 5 bases from V and 2 bases from J, with 3 bases between. This CDR3 region has 11 residues.

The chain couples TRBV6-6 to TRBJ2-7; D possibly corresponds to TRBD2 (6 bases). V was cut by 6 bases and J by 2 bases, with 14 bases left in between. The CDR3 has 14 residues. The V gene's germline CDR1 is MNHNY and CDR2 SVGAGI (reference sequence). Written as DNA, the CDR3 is TGTGCCAGCAGGAAGGAGGGGTTTACCTACGAGCAGTACTTC. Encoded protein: CASRKEGFTYEQYF.

CDR3 protein: CASSVRGAPYEQYF. In DNA form, the CDR3 reads TGTGCCAGCAGCGTGAGGGGGGCCCCCTACGAGCAGTACTTC. The chain couples TRBV5-6 to TRBJ2-7; possibly TRBD1 or TRBD2 for D (6 bases each). Per germline, CDR1 SGHDT and CDR2 YYEEEE. Trimming stripped 4 bases from V and 2 bases from J, with 13 bases between. This CDR3 has 14 residues.

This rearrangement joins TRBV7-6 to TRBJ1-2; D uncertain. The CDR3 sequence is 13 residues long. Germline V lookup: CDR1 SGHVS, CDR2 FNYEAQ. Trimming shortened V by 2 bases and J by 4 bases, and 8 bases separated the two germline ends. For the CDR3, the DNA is TGTGCCAGCAGCTTAAAAGAGGGCTATGGCTACACCTTC. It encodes CASSLKEGYGYTF. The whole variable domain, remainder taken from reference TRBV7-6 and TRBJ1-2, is GAGVSQSPRYKVTKRGQDVALRCDPISGHVSLYWYRQALGQGPEFLTYFNYEAQQDKSGLPNDRFSAERPEGSISTLTIQRTEQRDSAMYRCASSLKEGYGYTFGSGTRLTVV.

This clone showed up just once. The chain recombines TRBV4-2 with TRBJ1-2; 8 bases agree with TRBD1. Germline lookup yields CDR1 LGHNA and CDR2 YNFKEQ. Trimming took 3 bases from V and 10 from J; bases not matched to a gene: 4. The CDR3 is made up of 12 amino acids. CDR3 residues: CASSQNRGDYTF. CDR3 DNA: TGTGCCAGCAGCCAGAACAGGGGGGACTACACCTTC.

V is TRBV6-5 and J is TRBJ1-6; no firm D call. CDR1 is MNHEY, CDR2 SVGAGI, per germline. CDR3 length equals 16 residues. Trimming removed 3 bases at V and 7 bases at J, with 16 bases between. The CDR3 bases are TGTGCCAGCAGTTATGCCGGGAGGACGGCAAATTCACCCCTCCACTTT. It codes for CASSYAGRTANSPLHF.

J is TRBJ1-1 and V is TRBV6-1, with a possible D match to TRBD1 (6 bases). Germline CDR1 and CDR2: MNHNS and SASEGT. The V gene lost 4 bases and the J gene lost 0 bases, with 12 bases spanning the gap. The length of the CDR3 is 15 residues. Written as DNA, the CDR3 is TGTGCCAGCAGTGGAATGGGGGGCCTGAACACTGAAGCTTTCTTT. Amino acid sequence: CASSGMGGLNTEAFF.

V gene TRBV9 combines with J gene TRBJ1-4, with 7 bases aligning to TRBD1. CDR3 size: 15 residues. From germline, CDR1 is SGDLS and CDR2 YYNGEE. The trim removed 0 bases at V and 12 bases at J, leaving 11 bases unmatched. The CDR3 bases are TGTGCCAGCAGCGTAGCAGACACATACAGGGGAGAACTGTTTTTT. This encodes CASSVADTYRGELFF. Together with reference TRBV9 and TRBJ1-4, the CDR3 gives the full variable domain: DSGVTQTPKHLITATGQRVTLRCSPRSGDLSVYWYQQSLDQGLQFLIQYYNGEERAKGNILERFSAQQFPDLHSELNLSSLELGDSALYFCASSVADTYRGELFFGSGTQLSVL.

CDR3 loop: CASSVGTRVDEQFF. DNA of the CDR3: TGTGCCAGCAGCGTCGGGACTAGGGTCGATGAGCAGTTCTTC. This chain connects TRBV5-5 to TRBJ2-1; 8 nucleotides match TRBD2. Germline V gene lookup returns CDR1 SGHKS and CDR2 YYEKEE (reference sequence). The CDR3 totals 14 residues. With V trimmed by 4 bases and J by 8 bases, 8 bases remained unmatched.

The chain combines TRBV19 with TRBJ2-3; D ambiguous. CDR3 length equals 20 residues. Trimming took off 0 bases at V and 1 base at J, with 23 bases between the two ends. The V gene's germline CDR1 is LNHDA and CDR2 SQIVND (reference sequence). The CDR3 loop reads CASSIEGTGPGSIRTDTQYF. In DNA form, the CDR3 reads TGTGCCAGTAGTATAGAAGGTACGGGCCCAGGATCGATACGCACAGATACGCAGTATTTT.